These T cell receptor beta chains were read from a single sample in a study of T cell responses to AZD1222 COVID-19 vaccine. TCRdb keeps only in-frame clones here, not all; method: immunoSEQ multiplex PCR. Of about 160,000 clones in the sample, 88% are singletons; the top ten hold 4% to 5.5%. Sequenced here: peripheral blood, sampled 28 days after the second AZD1222 dose. The receptors were gathered from an adult who received the AZD1222 COVID-19 vaccine. The CDR3 runs from the conserved cysteine through the conserved F or W. Fields, in order: J gene, D gene, V gene, clone size, CDR3 protein, CDR3 DNA. D genes are given only for firm matches. The size of a clone is reported for some rows only, either as once, few or many, or as a class for expanded clones.

j_call: TRBJ2-7; d_call: .; v_call: TRBV10-3; clone_size: .; cdr3_aa: CAISEGGYEQYF; cdr3_nt: TGTGCCATCAGTGAGGGGGGATACGAGCAGTACTTC
j_call: TRBJ2-5; d_call: .; v_call: TRBV6-5; clone_size: .; cdr3_aa: CASSYSGQKEQETQYF; cdr3_nt: TGTGCCAGCAGTTACTCGGGACAAAAGGAGCAAGAGACCCAGTACTTC
j_call: TRBJ1-2; d_call: .; v_call: TRBV29-1; clone_size: .; cdr3_aa: CSVEGGTNPYGYTF; cdr3_nt: TGCAGCGTCGAAGGCGGGACAAACCCCTATGGCTACACCTTC
j_call: TRBJ2-7; d_call: .; v_call: TRBV7-9; clone_size: once; cdr3_aa: CASSFLPAKHSYEQYF; cdr3_nt: TGTGCCAGCAGCTTTCTCCCAGCCAAACACTCCTACGAGCAGTACTTC
j_call: TRBJ2-5; d_call: .; v_call: TRBV7-3; clone_size: .; cdr3_aa: CASSLGPTSQETQYF; cdr3_nt: TGTGCCAGCAGCTTAGGCCCGACCTCTCAAGAGACCCAGTACTTC
j_call: TRBJ2-7; d_call: .; v_call: TRBV5-1; clone_size: .; cdr3_aa: CASSLNYEQYF; cdr3_nt: TGCGCCAGCAGCTTGAACTACGAGCAGTACTTC
j_call: TRBJ2-7; d_call: .; v_call: TRBV7-3; clone_size: .; cdr3_aa: CASSLLSFGVEAFLF; cdr3_nt: TGTGCCAGCAGCCTATTGAGCTTTGGGGTAGAAGCATTCCTCTTC
j_call: TRBJ1-2; d_call: .; v_call: TRBV4-1; clone_size: once; cdr3_aa: CASSQERGSYTF; cdr3_nt: TGCGCCAGCAGCCAAGAAAGGGGCAGCTACACCTTC
j_call: TRBJ2-3; d_call: .; v_call: TRBV7-2; clone_size: .; cdr3_aa: CASSAGARSTDTQYF; cdr3_nt: TGTGCCAGCAGCGCGGGGGCACGGAGTACAGATACGCAGTATTTT
j_call: TRBJ1-2; d_call: .; v_call: TRBV12-3/TRBV12-4; clone_size: .; cdr3_aa: CASSLNVGTGYTF; cdr3_nt: TGTGCCAGCAGTTTGAACGTCGGCACGGGCTACACCTTC
j_call: TRBJ1-4; d_call: .; v_call: TRBV12-5; clone_size: .; cdr3_aa: CASGLGQMYEKLFF; cdr3_nt: TGTGCTAGTGGTTTGGGACAGATGTATGAAAAACTGTTTTTT
j_call: TRBJ1-1; d_call: .; v_call: TRBV11-2; clone_size: .; cdr3_aa: CASSLRGTVGTEAFF; cdr3_nt: TGTGCCAGCAGCTTACGAGGGACTGTTGGCACTGAAGCTTTCTTT
j_call: TRBJ2-5; d_call: .; v_call: TRBV30; clone_size: .; cdr3_aa: CAWSVSETQYF; cdr3_nt: TGTGCCTGGAGTGTCAGTGAGACCCAGTACTTC
j_call: TRBJ1-3; d_call: TRBD1; v_call: TRBV7-9; clone_size: .; cdr3_aa: CASSLRDRDSGNTIYF; cdr3_nt: TGTGCCAGCAGCTTGAGGGACAGGGACTCTGGAAACACCATATATTTT
j_call: TRBJ2-7; d_call: .; v_call: TRBV7-9; clone_size: .; cdr3_aa: CASSKGYEQYF; cdr3_nt: TGTGCCAGTTCGAAGGGCTACGAGCAGTACTTC
j_call: TRBJ1-1; d_call: .; v_call: TRBV5-6; clone_size: once; cdr3_aa: CASSSLTRGSTEAFF; cdr3_nt: TGTGCCAGCAGCTCACTCACCCGAGGGAGCACTGAAGCTTTCTTT
j_call: TRBJ1-5; d_call: .; v_call: TRBV18; clone_size: .; cdr3_aa: CASSPSTGKHQPQHF; cdr3_nt: TGTGCCAGCTCACCATCGACAGGCAAGCATCAGCCCCAGCATTTT
j_call: TRBJ2-5; d_call: .; v_call: TRBV24-1; clone_size: .; cdr3_aa: CAIFPMRETQYF; cdr3_nt: TGTGCCATTTTCCCAATGCGGGAGACCCAGTACTTC
j_call: TRBJ1-1; d_call: TRBD1; v_call: TRBV30; clone_size: .; cdr3_aa: CAWSQGVGAEAFF; cdr3_nt: TGTGCCTGGAGTCAGGGGGTTGGCGCTGAAGCTTTCTTT
j_call: TRBJ2-7; d_call: TRBD1; v_call: TRBV5-1; clone_size: few; cdr3_aa: CASRPGTGYEQYF; cdr3_nt: TGCGCCAGCAGGCCCGGGACAGGTTACGAGCAGTACTTC
j_call: TRBJ2-7; d_call: TRBD1; v_call: TRBV5-6; clone_size: .; cdr3_aa: CASSSVIGTDYEQYF; cdr3_nt: TGTGCCAGCAGCTCGGTTATCGGGACAGACTACGAGCAGTACTTC
j_call: TRBJ1-5; d_call: .; v_call: TRBV7-2; clone_size: .; cdr3_aa: CASSVGGQPQHF; cdr3_nt: TGTGCCAGCAGCGTAGGGGGTCAGCCCCAGCATTTT
j_call: TRBJ2-7; d_call: TRBD1; v_call: TRBV7-9; clone_size: .; cdr3_aa: CASSLETGVVEQYF; cdr3_nt: TGTGCCAGCAGCTTAGAGACAGGGGTAGTCGAGCAGTACTTC
j_call: TRBJ1-2; d_call: .; v_call: TRBV5-1; clone_size: .; cdr3_aa: CASSLEPANYGYTF; cdr3_nt: TGCGCCAGCAGCTTGGAGCCGGCGAACTATGGCTACACCTTC
j_call: TRBJ1-1; d_call: .; v_call: TRBV29-1; clone_size: .; cdr3_aa: CSVGTVDMNTEAFF; cdr3_nt: TGCAGCGTTGGGACAGTAGACATGAACACTGAAGCTTTCTTT
j_call: TRBJ2-7; d_call: .; v_call: TRBV4-2; clone_size: .; cdr3_aa: CASSQSPLGQSAYWGTYEQYF; cdr3_nt: TGTGCCAGCAGCCAGTCTCCCCTGGGGCAATCTGCGTACTGGGGGACCTACGAGCAGTACTTC
j_call: TRBJ1-3; d_call: .; v_call: TRBV3-1/TRBV3-2; clone_size: .; cdr3_aa: CASSQTQTFGNTIYF; cdr3_nt: TGTGCCAGCAGCCAAACGCAGACCTTTGGAAACACCATATATTTT
j_call: TRBJ2-5; d_call: .; v_call: TRBV18; clone_size: .; cdr3_aa: CASSPSGSQETQYF; cdr3_nt: TGTGCCAGCTCACCTTCCGGGAGCCAAGAGACCCAGTACTTC
j_call: TRBJ2-7; d_call: .; v_call: TRBV6-5; clone_size: .; cdr3_aa: CASSQPLYERQYF; cdr3_nt: TGTGCCAGCAGCCAACCCCTCTACGAGCGGCAGTACTTC
j_call: TRBJ1-1; d_call: .; v_call: TRBV7-9; clone_size: .; cdr3_aa: CASSLASGGDRAFF; cdr3_nt: TGTGCCAGCAGCTTAGCGTCCGGCGGCGATCGAGCTTTCTTT
j_call: TRBJ2-7; d_call: TRBD2; v_call: TRBV7-9; clone_size: .; cdr3_aa: CASSLGSGGVYEQYF; cdr3_nt: TGTGCCAGCAGCTTAGGCAGCGGGGGTGTCTACGAGCAGTACTTC
j_call: TRBJ2-7; d_call: TRBD2; v_call: TRBV7-2; clone_size: .; cdr3_aa: CASSSPGGARVYEQYF; cdr3_nt: TGTGCCAGCAGCTCACCGGGGGGGGCTCGCGTCTACGAGCAGTACTTC
j_call: TRBJ1-6; d_call: .; v_call: TRBV3-1/TRBV3-2; clone_size: .; cdr3_aa: CASSQDLRVPYGSPLHF; cdr3_nt: TGTGCCAGCAGCCAAGATTTGAGGGTTCCTTACGGTTCACCCCTCCACTTT
j_call: TRBJ1-2; d_call: .; v_call: TRBV29-1; clone_size: .; cdr3_aa: CSLASNYGYTF; cdr3_nt: TGCAGCCTCGCATCTAACTATGGCTACACCTTC
j_call: TRBJ2-2; d_call: .; v_call: TRBV7-9; clone_size: few; cdr3_aa: CALPPWSYTGELFF; cdr3_nt: TGTGCCCTCCCCCCATGGTCTTACACCGGGGAGCTGTTTTTT
j_call: TRBJ2-7; d_call: .; v_call: TRBV7-2; clone_size: once; cdr3_aa: CASSFESGGYEQYF; cdr3_nt: TGTGCCAGCAGCTTCGAGTCGGGTGGCTACGAGCAGTACTTC
j_call: TRBJ2-1; d_call: TRBD1; v_call: TRBV5-6; clone_size: .; cdr3_aa: CASSSGTGNYNEQFF; cdr3_nt: TGTGCCAGCAGCTCCGGGACAGGCAACTACAATGAGCAGTTCTTC
j_call: TRBJ2-5; d_call: TRBD1; v_call: TRBV30; clone_size: .; cdr3_aa: CAWSARGSIETQYF; cdr3_nt: TGTGCCTGGAGTGCCAGGGGGTCGATAGAGACCCAGTACTTC
j_call: TRBJ1-1; d_call: .; v_call: TRBV4-2; clone_size: .; cdr3_aa: CASSQEPVNTEAFF; cdr3_nt: TGTGCCAGCAGCCAGGAGCCAGTGAACACTGAAGCTTTCTTT
j_call: TRBJ2-5; d_call: TRBD1; v_call: TRBV7-2; clone_size: .; cdr3_aa: CASSRQGEGETQYF; cdr3_nt: TGTGCCAGCAGCAGACAGGGGGAAGGAGAGACCCAGTACTTC
j_call: TRBJ2-2; d_call: .; v_call: TRBV15; clone_size: .; cdr3_aa: CATSIDSGELFF; cdr3_nt: TGTGCCACCAGCATAGACTCCGGGGAGCTGTTTTTT